Below are 24 T cell receptor beta chains sequenced from a single sample in a study of blood T cell repertoires in COVID-19. Method: immunoSEQ multiplex PCR; TCRdb's copy keeps in-frame clones and lacks some. The profile shows roughly 160,000 clones, around 86% of them singletons. The material sequenced was peripheral blood. These receptors were obtained from a young man with acute or convalescent COVID-19.

The V call is TRBV6-2 or TRBV6-3, the J call TRBJ2-5; 7 bases map to TRBD2. With 2 bases clipped from V and 5 bases from J, the junction kept 8 bases outside the gene matches. The germline gives CDR1 MNHEY, CDR2 SVGEGT. The CDR3 runs 15 residues. The CDR3 region has the DNA TGTGCCAGCAGTTACGGTACGGGGGGATGGGAGACCCAGTACTTC. Protein sequence: CASSYGTGGWETQYF.

DNA for the CDR3: TGTGCCTGGGGTTCCGCACGCGTTCAGTACTTC. Protein product: CAWGSARVQYF. The rearrangement joins TRBV30 to TRBJ2-4; D unresolved. Germline CDR1 and CDR2: GTSNPN and SVGIG (reference sequence). This CDR3 region has 11 residues. Trimming shortened V by 5 bases and J by 11 bases, and 13 bases separated the two germline ends. Using reference TRBV30 and TRBJ2-4 for the parts outside the CDR3, the full variable domain is SQTIHQWPATLVQPVGSPLSLECTVEGTSNPNLYWYRQAAGRGLQLLFYSVGIGQISSEVPQNLSASRPQDRQFILSSKKLLLSDSGFYLCAWGSARVQYFGAGTRLSVL.

This chain joins TRBV7-2 and TRBJ1-1; 7 positions agree with TRBD1. Trimming took 4 bases from V and 0 from J; bases not matched to a gene: 5. The CDR3 spans 15 residues. In germline, CDR1 is SGHTA, CDR2 FQGNSA. CDR3 DNA: TGTGCCAGCAGCTATGGGACAGTACTGAACACTGAAGCTTTCTTT. It yields the protein CASSYGTVLNTEAFF.

This chain uses TRBV6-7 with TRBJ1-1; D not certain. TRBV6-7 is an ORF; its function is uncertain. The CDR3 spans 17 residues. The germline V and J ends were trimmed by 0 bases and 0 bases, with 14 bases remaining between them. DNA of the CDR3: TGTGCCAGCAGTTACTCTCTGCCGGGGATCATGAACACTGAAGCTTTCTTT. It translates to CASSYSLPGIMNTEAFF.

CDR3 DNA sequence: TGTGCCAGCAGTGCGGACTCTGGATCCTACGAGCAGTACTTC. As protein: CASSADSGSYEQYF. The V gene is TRBV2, the J gene TRBJ2-7; D perhaps matches TRBD2 (5 bases). This CDR3 has 14 amino acids. V was cut by 4 bases and J by 1 base, with 11 bases left in between. CDR1 is SNHLY, CDR2 FYNNEI, per germline.

V gene TRBV5-6 combines with J gene TRBJ2-2, with 8 bases matching TRBD1. V was pared by 4 bases and J by 0 bases, with 5 bases of the junction left unmatched. Germline lookup yields CDR1 SGHDT and CDR2 YYEEEE. The CDR3 runs to 16 residues. As DNA, the CDR3 is TGTGCCAGCAGCATAGGACAGGGAGCGAACACCGGGGAGCTGTTTTTT. Its translation is CASSIGQGANTGELFF.

The genes are TRBV7-8 and TRBJ2-5, with 11 bases matching TRBD2. Looked up from germline, CDR1 is SGHVS and CDR2 is FQNEAQ. The CDR3 is made up of 20 amino acids. Trimming cost V 5 bases and J 1 base; bases outside gene matches: 18. CDR3 nucleotides: TGTGCCAGCAGCCTCCCCCCTTGGGCTAGCGGGGGGCTTAGCCAAGAGACCCAGTACTTC. It translates to CASSLPPWASGGLSQETQYF.

The chain joins TRBV6-5 to TRBJ1-1; tentatively, D is TRBD1 (6 bases). The V end was cut by 0 bases, the J end by 1 base, with 12 bases between. This CDR3 contains 16 residues. Germline V gives CDR1 MNHEY, CDR2 SVGAGI. This CDR3 is CASSYSKLGQNTEAFF. CDR3 bases: TGTGCCAGCAGTTACTCGAAGTTGGGACAGAACACTGAAGCTTTCTTT.

This chain links TRBV28 with TRBJ1-5, with 8 bases aligning to TRBD1. There are 19 residues in the CDR3. With 2 bases clipped from V and 1 base from J, the junction kept 13 bases outside the gene matches. Germline CDR1 and CDR2: MDHEN and SYDVKM. The CDR3, as DNA: TGTGCCAGCAGTTTACGCGACCCCTTCAGGACAGGGAGCAATCAGCCCCAGCATTTT. Its protein product is CASSLRDPFRTGSNQPQHF.

The chain couples TRBV3-1 (or the pseudogene TRBV3-2) to TRBJ2-5, with a tentative D call TRBD1 (5 bases). The germline V gene encodes CDR1 LGHDT and CDR2 YNNKEL (reference sequence). The V gene lost 4 bases and the J gene lost 4 bases, with 13 bases spanning the gap. The CDR3 is made up of 14 amino acids. The CDR3 sequence: CASSLIGAGETQYF. For the CDR3, the DNA is TGTGCCAGCAGCCTTATAGGGGCAGGAGAGACCCAGTACTTC.

The chain recombines TRBV3-1 (or the pseudogene TRBV3-2) with TRBJ1-2; D is ambiguous. There are 13 residues in the CDR3. The V end was cut by 1 base, the J end by 2 bases, with 5 bases between. Germline lookup yields CDR1 LGHDT and CDR2 YNNKEL (reference sequence). CDR3 sequence: CASSQGRNYGYTF. DNA of the CDR3: TGTGCCAGCAGCCAAGGCAGAAACTATGGCTACACCTTC.

The rearrangement uses TRBV6-5 and TRBJ1-5; TRBD1 matches 9 bases. CDR3 length: 14 residues. With 2 bases clipped from V and 6 bases from J, the junction kept 2 bases outside the gene matches. Per germline, CDR1 MNHEY and CDR2 SVGAGI. The CDR3 nucleotides are TGTGCCAGCAGTTACGGGACAGGGAGTCAGCCCCAGCATTTT. As protein: CASSYGTGSQPQHF.

This sequence joins TRBV7-2 and TRBJ1-1, with D maybe TRBD1 (6 bases). V lost 4 bases, J lost 7 bases, and 19 bases lay in between. CDR1 is SGHTA and CDR2 is FQGNSA in the germline V gene. This CDR3 contains 15 residues. The CDR3 DNA reads as TGTGCCAGCAGCTCTAGCCCCCAGGGGCGAGGTGAAGCTTTCTTT. It encodes CASSSSPQGRGEAFF.

The sample holds a few counts of this clone. The chain joins TRBV7-9 to TRBJ1-2; TRBD1 matches 8 bases. The germline V gene has CDR1 SEHNR and CDR2 FQNEAQ (reference sequence). V was clipped by 4 bases and J by 5 bases; unmatched bases: 9. This CDR3 contains 15 residues. The CDR3 DNA is TGTGCCAGCAGCTCCGGACAGGGACCTGGATATGGCTACACCTTC. It yields the protein CASSSGQGPGYGYTF.

This chain uses TRBV24-1 with TRBJ2-2; 9 bases line up with TRBD2. V gave up 4 bases and J gave up 7 bases; unmatched junction bases: 12. Germline V gene sequence: CDR1 KGHDR, CDR2 SFDVKD. The CDR3 covers 17 residues. CDR3 coding DNA: TGTGCCACCAGTGAACCCGCGGGAGGGTCGGCCGGCGGGGAGCTGTTTTTT. Protein: CATSEPAGGSAGGELFF.

This clone appeared once. V is TRBV6-6 and J is TRBJ2-7; the match to TRBD1 covers 8 bases. Germline V gene data show CDR1 as MNHNY and CDR2 as SVGAGI (reference sequence). The V gene end was trimmed by 5 bases and the J gene end by 5 bases; junction bases not matched to a gene: 11. CDR3 length: 15 residues. CDR3 nucleotide sequence: TGTGCCAGCAGTGGACGGACAGGGTCTCTTAACGAGCAGTACGTC. This encodes CASSGRTGSLNEQYV.

V is TRBV5-1 and J is TRBJ2-2; 8 bases are shared with TRBD2. The germline CDR1 and CDR2 sequences are SGHRS and YFSETQ. The CDR3 is made up of 16 amino acids. Unmatched junction bases numbered 11, after V lost 6 bases and J lost 4 bases. In DNA, the CDR3 is TGCGCCAGCAACGCCAACCTCGGGGGGGCCACCGGGGAGCTGTTTTTT. Translation: CASNANLGGATGELFF.

This clone turned up a few times. V usage is TRBV6-5 and J usage is TRBJ2-5; D possibly corresponds to TRBD1 (5 bases). Per germline, CDR1 MNHEY and CDR2 SVGAGI. The CDR3 loop spans 12 amino acids. V lost 2 bases and J 5 bases, leaving 6 bases between the germline ends. Here the CDR3 reads CASSYRGETQYF. The DNA of the CDR3 is TGTGCCAGCAGTTACAGGGGCGAGACCCAGTACTTC.

The chain couples TRBV29-1 to TRBJ1-2; TRBD1 matches at 7 bases. This CDR3 spans 13 amino acids. CDR1 and CDR2 (germline): SQVTM, ANQGSEA. With 5 bases clipped from V and 14 bases from J, the junction kept 17 bases outside the gene matches. The CDR3 here is CSVKITGEPIRTF. In DNA form, the CDR3 reads TGCAGCGTTAAGATAACAGGGGAGCCCATTCGGACCTTC.

CDR3 sequence: CASSQDRQGTDTQYF. CDR3 bases: TGCGCCAGCAGCCAAGATCGACAGGGCACAGATACGCAGTATTTT. The V gene is TRBV4-1, the J gene TRBJ2-3; D is perhaps TRBD1 (6 bases). The germline V and J ends were trimmed by 0 bases and 1 base, with 8 bases remaining between them. This CDR3 is built from 15 residues. The germline CDR1 and CDR2 sequences are MGHRA and YSYEKL.

The chain carries TRBV18 and TRBJ1-1; 9 positions agree with TRBD1. This CDR3 contains 14 residues. V lost 4 bases, J lost 3 bases, and 3 bases stayed unmatched. Germline CDR1 reads KGHSH; CDR2 reads LQKENI. The CDR3 nucleotides are TGTGCCAGCTCACGGACAGGGGTAGACACTGAAGCTTTCTTT. Its protein product is CASSRTGVDTEAFF.

The chain joins TRBV7-8 to TRBJ2-7; TRBD1 matches 7 bases. This CDR3 has 13 amino acids. Trimming removed 5 bases from V and 4 bases from J; junction bases left unmatched: 5. CDR1 and CDR2 from the germline V gene are SGHVS and FQNEAQ. Here the CDR3 DNA reads TGTGCCAGCAGCCAGGACAGGAGGTACGAGCAGTACGTC. Translation: CASSQDRRYEQYV.

The gene calls are TRBV6-5 and TRBJ1-1; TRBD1 agrees at 8 bases. This CDR3 is 13 amino acids long. Trimming at V came to 6 bases and at J to 4 bases, leaving 4 bases not matched to a gene. Germline-derived CDR1 and CDR2 are MNHEY and SVGAGI. The CDR3 reads CASSLGTGTEAFF. The CDR3 DNA is TGTGCCAGCAGCCTAGGGACAGGCACTGAAGCTTTCTTT.

The gene calls are TRBV6-4 and TRBJ1-6; 8 bases align to TRBD1. This CDR3 has 14 amino acids. CDR1 and CDR2 from the germline V gene are MRHNA and SNTAGT. J lost 9 bases, V lost 0 bases, and 1 base had no gene match. CDR3 protein: CASSDSQGASPLHF. The CDR3, as DNA: TGTGCCAGCAGTGACTCCCAGGGGGCTTCACCCCTCCACTTT.